The 7 T cell receptor beta chains below come from one sample, sequenced in a study of response to subunit inactivated influenza vaccine (dated by TCRdb to between 2018 and 2020). Library preparation employed RT-PCR. The data were produced on an Illumina HiSeq 2500. The public reads were run again by TCRdb, first through fastp at Q25 and then through MiXCR, and only productive beta chains were kept. Rows with one shared CDR3 protein collapse into an entry with the most common genes and DNA. Here the sample has about 500,000 distinct CDR3 sequences; 16% occur a single time. Together, the top ten hold 3% of the sample. This specimen was CD4+ T cells sorted from PBMCs, taken around 25 months after vaccination. The receptor set was obtained from a man between 50 and 75 years old who received an inactivated influenza vaccine. Donor details come from another sample of the same person, matched by shared clones.

This clonotype was seen more than once but under ten times. The gene calls are TRBV29-1 and TRBJ2-5; D gene unclear. The V and J ends lost 4 bases and 6 bases respectively, with 15 bases between them. The germline V gene has CDR1 SQVTM and CDR2 ANQGSEA. This CDR3 has 13 residues. CDR3 protein: CSVGLLGQQTQYF. The CDR3 region has the DNA TGCAGCGTTGGGCTTCTAGGGCAACAGACCCAGTACTTC.

This clonotype came up a few times. The V call is TRBV5-1, the J call TRBJ2-1, with 14 nucleotides matching TRBD2. J gave up 6 bases and V 5 bases, and 10 bases lay outside the gene matches. This CDR3 has 17 amino acids. Germline values: CDR1 SGHRS, CDR2 YFSETQ. In DNA, the CDR3 is TGCGCCAGCAGTAGTTCGATCGGGACTAGCGGGAGCAATGAGCAGTTCTTC. Residues: CASSSSIGTSGSNEQFF.

The rearrangement uses TRBV20-1 and TRBJ1-1; D possibly corresponds to TRBD1 (5 bases). The CDR3 contains 18 residues. CDR1 and CDR2 (germline): DFQATT, SNEGSKA (reference sequence). Between the trimmed V and J ends, which lost 1 base and 0 bases, there was a span of 21 bases. CDR3 coding DNA: TGCAGTGCTAGAGTTCTGATCGGAATGACAGCCTTGAACACTGAAGCTTTCTTT. It translates to CSARVLIGMTALNTEAFF.

V is TRBV10-3 and J is TRBJ2-5; unclear D gene. The CDR3 covers 13 residues. CDR1 and CDR2 from the germline V gene are ENHRY and SYGVKD. V was shortened by 5 bases and J by 5 bases, with 12 bases between the two germline ends. DNA of the CDR3: TGTGCCATCAGTAGTTTCGGTCGGGAGACCCAGTACTTC. Encoded protein: CAISSFGRETQYF.

As concerns this clonotype: It is likely a read error, because the conserved phenylalanine at the end of the CDR3 is missing. The V and J genes are TRBV2 and TRBJ2-5; D gene unclear. The ends were cut back, 7 bases at V and 5 bases at J, with 11 bases in the middle. Per the germline V gene, CDR1 is SNHLY and CDR2 is FYNNEI. The CDR3 is 12 residues long. CDR3 protein: CASNLGSETQYL. The CDR3 DNA follows: TGTGCCAGCAACCTGGGTTCGGAGACCCAGTACTTA.

This clonotype has more than one count but fewer than ten. The chain combines TRBV5-1 with TRBJ2-2; 8 bases align to TRBD1. V gave up 3 bases and J gave up 4 bases; unmatched junction bases: 5. There are 15 residues in the CDR3. Germline loops: CDR1 SGHRS, CDR2 YFSETQ. This CDR3 reads CASSWRQGSTGELFF. The CDR3 coding sequence is TGCGCCAGCAGCTGGCGACAGGGGAGCACCGGGGAGCTGTTTTTT.

This clonotype was picked up a small number of times. V gene TRBV11-2 combines with J gene TRBJ2-1; 13 nucleotides line up with TRBD2. The germline CDR1 and CDR2 sequences are SGHAT and FQNNGV. The CDR3 loop spans 16 amino acids. After removal of 4 bases from V and 10 bases from J, the junction contained 10 bases not matched to a gene. CDR3 sequence reads: CASSSGGTSGMGEQFF. The CDR3 nucleotides read TGTGCCAGCAGCTCAGGGGGGACTAGCGGGATGGGAGAGCAGTTCTTC.